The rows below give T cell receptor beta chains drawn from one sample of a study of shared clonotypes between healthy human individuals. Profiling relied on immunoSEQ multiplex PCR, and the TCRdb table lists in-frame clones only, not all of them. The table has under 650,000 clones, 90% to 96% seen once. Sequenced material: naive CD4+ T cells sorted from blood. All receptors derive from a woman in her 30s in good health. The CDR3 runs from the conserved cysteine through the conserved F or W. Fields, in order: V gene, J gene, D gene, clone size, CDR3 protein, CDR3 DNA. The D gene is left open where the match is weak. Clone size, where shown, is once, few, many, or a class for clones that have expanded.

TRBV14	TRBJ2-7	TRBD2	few	CASSQESPGIAGVEHF	TGTGCCAGCAGCCAAGAGTCTCCCGGGATAGCGGGAGTCGAGCACTTC
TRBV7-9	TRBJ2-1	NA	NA	CASSALLAPHEQFF	TGTGCCAGCAGCGCGCTACTCGCGCCGCATGAGCAGTTCTTC
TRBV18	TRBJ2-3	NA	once	CASSLLPLASTDTQYF	TGTGCCAGCTCCCTCCTCCCGCTCGCTTCCACAGATACGCAGTATTTT
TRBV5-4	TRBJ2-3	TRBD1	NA	CASSSGQGTDTQYF	TGTGCCAGCAGCTCGGGACAGGGAACAGATACGCAGTATTTT
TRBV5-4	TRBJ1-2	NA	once	CASSPGTPSYGYTF	TGTGCCAGCAGTCCCGGGACACCCAGTTATGGCTACACCTTC
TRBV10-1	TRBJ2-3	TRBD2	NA	CASSEGLAGADTQYF	TGCGCCAGCAGTGAGGGTCTGGCGGGAGCAGATACGCAGTATTTT
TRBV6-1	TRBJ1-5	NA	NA	CASSRPVRPQHF	TGTGCCAGCAGTCGGCCCGTTAGGCCCCAGCATTTT
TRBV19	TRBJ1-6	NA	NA	CASSKSGVNSPLHF	TGTGCCAGTAGCAAATCAGGGGTGAATTCACCCCTCCACTTT
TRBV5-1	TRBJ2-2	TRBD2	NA	CASRRTSGTQGITGELFF	TGCGCCAGCAGAAGGACTAGCGGGACCCAAGGTATCACCGGGGAGCTGTTTTTT
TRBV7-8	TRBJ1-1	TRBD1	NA	CASSLAHRGRDTEAFF	TGTGCCAGCAGCTTAGCGCACAGGGGCAGGGACACTGAAGCTTTCTTT
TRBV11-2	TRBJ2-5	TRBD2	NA	CASSTGREQETQYF	TGTGCCAGCAGCACCGGGCGGGAGCAAGAGACCCAGTACTTC
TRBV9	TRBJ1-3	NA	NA	CASSVVQGPPEGNTIYF	TGTGCCAGCAGCGTAGTGCAGGGGCCCCCCGAGGGAAACACCATATATTTT
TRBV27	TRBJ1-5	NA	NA	CASSLRGDSNQPQHF	TGTGCCAGCAGTTTAAGAGGGGATAGCAATCAGCCCCAGCATTTT
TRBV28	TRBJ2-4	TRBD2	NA	CASSYPIRTSGRETKNIQYF	TGTGCCAGCAGTTACCCTATCCGGACTAGCGGGAGGGAAACCAAAAACATTCAGTACTTC
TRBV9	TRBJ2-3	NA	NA	CASSVQQVGADTQYF	TGTGCCAGCAGCGTCCAACAGGTTGGGGCAGATACGCAGTATTTT
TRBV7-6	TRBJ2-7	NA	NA	CASSFSRGREQYF	TGTGCCAGCAGCTTCAGCAGGGGCAGAGAGCAGTACTTC
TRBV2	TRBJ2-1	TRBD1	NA	CASSEKGQGWNEQFF	TGTGCCAGCAGTGAAAAGGGACAGGGGTGGAATGAGCAGTTCTTC
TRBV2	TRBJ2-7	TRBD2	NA	CASVSGISVYEQYF	TGTGCCAGCGTTAGCGGGATATCGGTGTACGAGCAGTACTTC
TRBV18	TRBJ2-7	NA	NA	CASSYRDEQYF	TGTGCCAGCTCATACAGGGACGAGCAGTACTTC
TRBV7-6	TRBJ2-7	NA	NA	CASSRVTGPKGYEQYF	TGTGCCAGCAGCCGGGTGACGGGACCAAAGGGCTACGAGCAGTACTTC
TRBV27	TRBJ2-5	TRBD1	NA	CASSQTRSGQGWETQYF	TGTGCCAGCAGCCAAACCAGGTCGGGACAGGGTTGGGAGACCCAGTACTTC
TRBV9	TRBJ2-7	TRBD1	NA	CASSETTGTYEQYF	TGTGCCAGCAGCGAAACGACAGGGACCTACGAGCAGTACTTC
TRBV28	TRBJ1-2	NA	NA	CASRIRSPYGYTF	TGTGCCAGCAGAATCAGGTCTCCCTATGGCTACACCTTC
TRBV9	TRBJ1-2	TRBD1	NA	CASSAPRTGVDRLYGYTF	TGTGCCAGCAGCGCACCTAGGACAGGGGTGGATCGCCTATATGGCTACACCTTC
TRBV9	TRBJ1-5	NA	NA	CASSVTGNGGPQHF	TGTGCCAGCAGCGTAACAGGGAACGGGGGGCCCCAGCATTTT
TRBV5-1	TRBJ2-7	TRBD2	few	CASSFSGREQYF	TGCGCCAGCAGCTTCAGCGGGAGGGAGCAGTACTTC
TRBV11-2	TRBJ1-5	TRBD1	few	CASSANRGQPQHF	TGTGCCAGCAGCGCGAACAGGGGCCAGCCCCAGCATTTT
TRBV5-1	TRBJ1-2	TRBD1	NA	CASSFLRGQGYGYTF	TGCGCCAGCAGCTTCCTCAGGGGGCAGGGCTATGGCTACACCTTC
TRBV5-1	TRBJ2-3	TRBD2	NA	CASSFKTSGSSTDTQYF	TGCGCCAGCAGCTTCAAGACTAGCGGGTCTAGCACAGATACGCAGTATTTT
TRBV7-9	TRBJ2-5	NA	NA	CASSLGALARESVLETQYF	TGTGCCAGCAGCTTAGGGGCGCTAGCCCGGGAGAGTGTCTTAGAGACCCAGTACTTC
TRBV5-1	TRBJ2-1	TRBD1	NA	CASSSGTGAYNEQFF	TGCGCCAGCAGCTCCGGGACAGGGGCCTACAATGAGCAGTTCTTC
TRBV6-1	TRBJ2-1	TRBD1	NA	CATSTRGQGNNEQFF	TGTGCCACCTCGACGCGAGGACAGGGTAACAATGAGCAGTTCTTC
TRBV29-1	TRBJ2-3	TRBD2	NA	CSVVLYRAGGTDTQYF	TGCAGCGTTGTACTTTACCGAGCGGGAGGTACAGATACGCAGTATTTT
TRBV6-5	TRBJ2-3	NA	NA	CASSYEPSTDTQYF	TGTGCCAGCAGTTACGAGCCGAGCACAGATACGCAGTATTTT
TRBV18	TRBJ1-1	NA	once	CASSVRQVGTEAFF	TGTGCCAGCTCAGTTCGACAGGTGGGCACTGAAGCTTTCTTT
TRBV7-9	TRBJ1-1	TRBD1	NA	CASSPGTGGTEAFF	TGTGCCAGCAGTCCCGGGACAGGGGGTACTGAAGCTTTCTTT
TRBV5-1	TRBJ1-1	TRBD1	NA	CASSSGQLNTEAFF	TGCGCCAGCAGTTCGGGACAGTTGAACACTGAAGCTTTCTTT
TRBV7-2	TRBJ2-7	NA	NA	CASSLVSGYEQYF	TGTGCCAGCAGCTTAGTGAGCGGGTACGAGCAGTACTTC
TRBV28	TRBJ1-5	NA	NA	CASRPGGQNQPQHF	TGTGCCAGCAGACCAGGCGGACAGAATCAGCCCCAGCATTTT
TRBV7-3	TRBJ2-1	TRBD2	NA	CASSPTAGTSYNEQFF	TGTGCCAGCAGCCCGACAGCCGGGACTAGCTACAATGAGCAGTTCTTC